The 11 T cell receptor beta chains listed next were all sequenced from one sample in a study of OX40 agonist ivuxolimab in advanced cancers. Assay used: immunoSEQ multiplex PCR; TCRdb lists only in-frame clones, some missing. The table has approximately 100,000 clones, under 85% seen once. The sample was CD4+ or CD8+ T cells sorted from blood, taken in a trial of the OX40 agonist ivuxolimab. The origin of the receptors is an adult with an advanced solid tumor such as melanoma, head and neck, liver or kidney cancer.

J is TRBJ2-3 and V is TRBV10-1, with TRBD2 matching 9 bases. Germline CDR1 WNHNN, CDR2 SYGVQD (reference sequence). CDR3 length equals 13 residues. V shed 8 bases and J 5 bases; nucleotides not matched to a gene: 5. CDR3: CASGAGGKDTQYF. CDR3 DNA sequence: TGCGCCAGCGGAGCGGGAGGCAAAGATACGCAGTATTTT.

This clone was counted between two and nine times. This sequence joins TRBV18 and TRBJ1-1; 7 nucleotides match TRBD1. The CDR3 totals 16 residues. Germline V gene lookup returns CDR1 KGHSH and CDR2 LQKENI. V was pared by 1 base and J by 4 bases, with 9 bases of the junction left unmatched. The CDR3 spells CASSPRTGVQGTEAFF. The CDR3 nucleotides read TGTGCCAGCTCACCACGGACAGGTGTGCAGGGCACTGAAGCTTTCTTT.

The chain joins TRBV29-1 to TRBJ2-7; D remains ambiguous. Between the trimmed V and J ends, which lost 2 bases and 6 bases, there was a span of 11 bases. The CDR3 has 12 residues. Germline V gene lookup returns CDR1 SQVTM and CDR2 ANQGSEA. The CDR3 is CSVEITTSEQYF. DNA of the CDR3: TGCAGCGTTGAAATTACGACATCCGAGCAGTACTTC.

The chain carries TRBV4-1 and TRBJ2-3; 14 nucleotides agree with TRBD2. The V and J ends lost 2 bases and 5 bases, in that order; junction bases with no gene match: 6. From germline, CDR1 is MGHRA and CDR2 YSYEKL. The CDR3 extends over 17 amino acids. The CDR3 region has the DNA TGCGCCAGCAGCCAATCCCGACTAGCGGGAGGGGAAGATACGCAGTATTTT. It encodes CASSQSRLAGGEDTQYF.

The genes are TRBV6-6 and TRBJ1-1; tentative D call: TRBD1 (6 bases). The germline V gene has CDR1 MNHNY and CDR2 SVGAGI (reference sequence). The CDR3 length is 15 residues. V was cut by 0 bases and J by 5 bases, with 13 bases left in between. The CDR3 coding sequence is TGTGCCAGCAGTTACTCGATTTCAGGGGTAACTGAAGCTTTCTTT. Translated, it gives CASSYSISGVTEAFF.

The gene calls are TRBV30 and TRBJ2-5; D gene ambiguous. V was clipped by 0 bases and J by 5 bases, with 10 bases between them. The CDR3 length is 13 residues. CDR1 GTSNPN and CDR2 SVGIG come from the germline V gene (reference sequence). CDR3: CAWSVRAMETQYF. CDR3 DNA: TGTGCCTGGAGTGTACGCGCAATGGAGACCCAGTACTTC.

This clone came up once. The J gene is TRBJ2-5, the V gene TRBV10-2; 14 bases map to TRBD2. The CDR3 has 16 residues. V was clipped by 8 bases and J by 5 bases; unmatched bases: 10. Germline CDR1 WSHSY, CDR2 SAAADI. This CDR3 reads CASSGTSGSGWETQYF. As DNA, the CDR3 is TGCGCCAGCTCCGGGACTAGCGGGAGTGGTTGGGAGACCCAGTACTTC.

The chain is built from TRBV12-5 and TRBJ2-5; D is ambiguous. Trimming left V 5 bases short and J 5 bases short, with 9 bases between. The CDR3 spans 12 residues. CDR1 is LGHNT and CDR2 is FRNRAP in the germline V gene. CDR3 DNA: TGTGCTAGTGGTCCCCGTGAGGAGACCCAGTACTTC. This codes for CASGPREETQYF.

The chain has TRBV6-5 and TRBJ2-5; D is uncertain. The assigned J gene may be wrong: the sequence end matches TRBJ2-7 better. The CDR3 runs to 14 residues. Germline V gene data show CDR1 as MNHEY and CDR2 as SVGAGI. The CDR3 loop reads CASSYSLSDYEQYF. CDR3 nucleotide sequence: TGTGCCAGCAGTTACTCGCTCTCGGACTACGAGCAGTACTTC.

The J gene is TRBJ2-3, the V gene TRBV25-1; 9 bases map to TRBD2. Germline CDR1 reads MGHDK; CDR2 reads SYGVNS. The junction had 7 bases not matched to a gene; V was cut back by 4 bases and J by 2 bases. The CDR3 has 16 amino acids. The CDR3 DNA is TGTGCCAGCAGTGCCGCGGGACTAGCCAACACAGATACGCAGTATTTT. Its translation is CASSAAGLANTDTQYF.

This clone appeared once. The V call is TRBV7-8, the J call TRBJ1-5; 8 bases fit TRBD1. The CDR3 spans 19 residues. CDR1 and CDR2 (germline): SGHVS, FQNEAQ. Germline trimming cut 5 bases from V and 0 bases from J; bases unmatched to any gene: 15. Written as DNA, the CDR3 is TGTGCCAGCAGCCCTACCGGACAGGGTATTGTATATAGCAATCAGCCCCAGCATTTT. Protein: CASSPTGQGIVYSNQPQHF. Full variable domain (outside the CDR3, taken from reference TRBV7-8 and TRBJ1-5): GAGVSQSPRYKVAKRGQDVALRCDPISGHVSLFWYQQALGQGPEFLTYFQNEAQLDKSGLPSDRFFAERPEGSVSTLKIQRTQQEDSAVYLCASSPTGQGIVYSNQPQHFGDGTRLSIL.